The entry below describes one T cell receptor (beta chain). This specimen comes from a study of blood T cell repertoires in COVID-19. Study background: Some COVID-19 samples were acute and others convalescent; all came from the United States, Italy and Spain. T cells, B-cell-depleted T cells, or PBMCs supplied cDNA or gDNA.

Source study methods: Reference gene primer amplification gave estimated nucleated cell counts. The data were produced by immunoSEQ multiplex PCR, yet TCRdb's version contains in-frame clones alone and is incomplete. Clonal size and the V and J genes are those of that table, whereas D and trimming came from the DNA. The sample has about 250,000 clones, around 82% seen once. This CDR3 region has 14 residues. In germline, CDR1 is LGHDT, CDR2 YNNKEL (reference sequence). Trimming took 4 bases from V and 4 from J; bases not matched to a gene: 4. The chain links TRBV3-1 (or the pseudogene TRBV3-2) to TRBJ1-5; 7 bases line up with TRBD1. The sequencing sample was made of peripheral blood. This TCR was sampled from a man aged 35 to 55 with active or convalescent COVID-19. The CDR3: CASSRDRQNQPQHF. The CDR3 bases are TGTGCCAGCAGCCGGGACAGACAAAATCAGCCCCAGCATTTT.